Below, 10 T cell receptor beta chains from the same sample are listed, as sequenced in a study of CD8+ T cells in alopecia areata. Reverse transcribed after extraction, RNA yielded cDNA as the sequencing template. Clones were sequenced by immunoSEQ multiplex PCR, and TCRdb holds only the in-frame ones, with some missing. The sample lists some 170,000 clones, roughly 66% seen once, with around 10% in the top ten. Sample: CD8+ T cells sorted from blood, taken at week 0. All receptors come from a human donor with alopecia areata.

This clone has just a few counts. The genes are TRBV5-1 and TRBJ2-2, with no clear D. Germline CDR1 is SGHRS and CDR2 is YFSETQ. Trimming removed 0 bases from V and 3 bases from J, with 6 bases in between. This CDR3 region has 14 residues. The CDR3 loop reads CASSLALDTGELFF. The CDR3, as DNA: TGCGCCAGCAGCTTGGCCTTGGACACCGGGGAGCTGTTTTTT.

The chain employs TRBV29-1 and TRBJ2-7; TRBD2 matches at 9 bases. The V gene end was trimmed by 7 bases and the J gene end by 3 bases; junction bases not matched to a gene: 13. CDR3 size: 15 residues. Germline V gene lookup returns CDR1 SQVTM and CDR2 ANQGSEA. The CDR3 coding sequence is TGCAGCGCATTGAGTAGCGGGGGACACGACTACGAGCAGTACTTC. It yields the protein CSALSSGGHDYEQYF.

CDR3 residues: CASSAASGNDEQFF. The CDR3 coding sequence is TGTGCCAGCAGTGCGGCTAGCGGGAACGATGAGCAGTTCTTC. The chain has TRBV2 and TRBJ2-1; 9 bases are shared with TRBD2. The CDR3 is made up of 14 amino acids. In germline, CDR1 is SNHLY, CDR2 FYNNEI. V gave up 4 bases and J gave up 8 bases; unmatched junction bases: 6.

This clone was seen only once. This chain uses TRBV29-1 with TRBJ2-1; D is perhaps TRBD1 (6 bases). Trimming cost V 0 bases and J 7 bases, with 22 bases left between them. Germline CDR1 is SQVTM and CDR2 is ANQGSEA. This CDR3 spans 17 amino acids. CDR3: CSVEDRARGKFVNEQFF. The CDR3 DNA reads TGCAGCGTTGAAGATCGGGCAAGGGGGAAGTTTGTAAATGAGCAGTTCTTC.

This clone was counted between two and nine times. The J gene is TRBJ2-6, the V gene TRBV13; D gene uncertain. Germline CDR1 is PRHDT and CDR2 is FYEKMQ (reference sequence). Trimming cost V 3 bases and J 0 bases, with 6 bases left between them. The CDR3 is 15 amino acids. CDR3 nucleotides: TGTGCCAGCAGCTTCAGCTACTCTGGGGCCAACGTCCTGACTTTC. Its protein product is CASSFSYSGANVLTF.

The CDR3 DNA sequence: TGTGCCAGCAGCGCGGGACCGGTATTTGGCTACACCTTC. This gives the protein CASSAGPVFGYTF. The chain links TRBV9 to TRBJ1-2; the D gene is possibly TRBD1 (5 bases). V was clipped by 3 bases and J by 7 bases, with 13 bases between them. The CDR3 consists of 13 residues. Germline loops: CDR1 SGDLS, CDR2 YYNGEE.

This chain joins TRBV19 and TRBJ1-1; D is unclear. The CDR3 runs to 11 residues. V gave up 3 bases and J gave up 6 bases, with 5 bases separating them. Germline values: CDR1 LNHDA, CDR2 SQIVND (reference sequence). The CDR3 DNA follows: TGTGCCAGTAGTATGACCTCTGAAGCTTTCTTT. Translating it yields CASSMTSEAFF.

This chain links TRBV2 with TRBJ2-1, with 12 bases aligning to TRBD2. The germline CDR1 and CDR2 sequences are SNHLY and FYNNEI. The CDR3 totals 15 residues. J was trimmed by 4 bases and V by 8 bases; bases with no gene match: 6. The CDR3 region is CASPSLAGGYNEQFF. CDR3 coding DNA: TGTGCCAGCCCTTCACTAGCGGGGGGTTACAATGAGCAGTTCTTC.

V usage is TRBV27 and J usage is TRBJ2-5; D is uncertain. Trimming took 1 base from V and 7 from J, leaving 13 bases between them. There are 14 residues in the CDR3. CDR1 and CDR2 from the germline V gene are MNHEY and SMNVEV (reference sequence). The DNA of the CDR3 is TGTGCCAGCAGTTTATGGGGTCCGGGTGGGACCCAGTACTTC. Translating it yields CASSLWGPGGTQYF.

This clone showed up just a few times. In nucleotides, the CDR3 is TGTGCCAGTAGTATAACGGAGGGGAACACTGAAGCTTTCTTT. Translated, it gives CASSITEGNTEAFF. This rearrangement joins TRBV19 to TRBJ1-1; no reliable D call. CDR1 is LNHDA and CDR2 is SQIVND in the germline V gene (reference sequence). Between the trimmed V and J ends, which lost 2 bases and 1 base, there was a span of 8 bases. CDR3 length equals 14 residues.